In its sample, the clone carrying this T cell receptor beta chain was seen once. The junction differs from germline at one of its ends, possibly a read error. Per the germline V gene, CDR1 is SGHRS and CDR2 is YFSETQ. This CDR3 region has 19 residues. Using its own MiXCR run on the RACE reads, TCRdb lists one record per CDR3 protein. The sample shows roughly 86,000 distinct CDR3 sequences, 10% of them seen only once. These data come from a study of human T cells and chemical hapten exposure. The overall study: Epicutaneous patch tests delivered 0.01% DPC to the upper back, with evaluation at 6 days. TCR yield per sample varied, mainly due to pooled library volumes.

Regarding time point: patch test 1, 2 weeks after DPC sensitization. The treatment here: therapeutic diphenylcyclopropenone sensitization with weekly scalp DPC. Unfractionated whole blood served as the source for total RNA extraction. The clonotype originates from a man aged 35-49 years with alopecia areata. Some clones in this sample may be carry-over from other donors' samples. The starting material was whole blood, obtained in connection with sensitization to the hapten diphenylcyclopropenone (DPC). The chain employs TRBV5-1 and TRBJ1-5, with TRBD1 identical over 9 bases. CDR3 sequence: CASSPRGQGQIFSNQLQHF. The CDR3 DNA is TGCGCCAGCAGCCCTAGGGGACAGGGACAGATATTTAGCAATCAGCTCCAGCATTTT.